This T cell receptor (beta chain) is drawn from a study of T-cell memory formation after mild COVID-19. In the study overall: TCR clustering was largely donor specific.

UMIs and sample barcodes were carried by the TCR alpha and TCR beta cDNA libraries that 5'RACE produced using constant-segment primers. Using its own MiXCR run on the 5' RACE reads, TCRdb lists one record per CDR3 protein. Here the sample spans around 440,000 distinct CDR3 sequences, 18% being singletons. Details on this clonotype: Its antigen is not identified.

The CDR3 length is 13 residues. The junction had 7 bases not matched to a gene; V was cut back by 8 bases and J by 6 bases. Germline CDR1 SQVTM, CDR2 ANQGSEA. Regarding the study as a whole: The finding that pre-infection memory included some responding clones suggested that cross-reactive memory joined.

The sequenced sample consisted of PBMCs or a T cell subset sorted from them (not recorded which). The chain joins TRBV29-1 to TRBJ2-1; 10 positions match TRBD2. The TCR sequence derives from an adult woman who had mild COVID-19 (a few samples of this study predate the infection). Cell type and time point are not known. CDR3 nucleotide sequence: TGCAGCCTCCAAGCGGGAGGGATCAATGAGCAGTTCTTC. Encoded protein: CSLQAGGINEQFF.